This entry describes one TCR beta chain. Its antigen is as yet unknown. The V end was cut by 5 bases, the J end by 0 bases, with 15 bases between. CDR3 size: 16 residues. Germline CDR1 KGHSH, CDR2 LQKENI. The sample is drawn from a study of neoadjuvant nivolumab and ipilimumab in lung cancer. General study points: From pretherapy to surgery, tumor richness and clonality rose with dual therapy. Resected-tumor TCR richness correlated positively with pretherapy blood richness. TCR richness and clonality were higher in tumors than adjacent uninvolved lung. TCR sequencing covered a small number of samples.

Assay used: immunoSEQ multiplex PCR; TCRdb lists only in-frame clones, some missing. The data show about 9,000 clones, roughly 80% seen once. The material sequenced was tumor tissue, taken after neoadjuvant nivolumab, alone or with ipilimumab, at or shortly before surgery. V gene TRBV18 combines with J gene TRBJ2-3; the D call may be TRBD1 or TRBD2 (5 bases each). The TCR sequence derives from an adult with non-small cell lung cancer. The CDR3: CASSDPVGTSTDTQYF. The CDR3 bases are TGTGCCAGCTCAGATCCGGTGGGGACGAGCACAGATACGCAGTATTTT.